These T cell receptor beta chains were read from a single sample in a study of T cells in localized non-small cell lung cancer. The assay was immunoSEQ multiplex PCR, and TCRdb's table has in-frame clones only and misses some. The table has 70,000 to 90,000 clones, around 82% seen once. Material: peripheral blood, obtained before any cancer treatment. All receptors come from an older female donor with stage I lung adenocarcinoma. Each CDR3 is given with its conserved first and last residue. The D gene is left open where the match is weak. Rows give clone size only sometimes, using once, few, many, or a class for an expanded clone.

. | TRBJ2-3 | TRBD1 | TRBV30 | CAWRTGGGIDTQYF | TGTGCCTGGAGGACAGGGGGCGGAATAGATACGCAGTATTTT
. | TRBJ1-1 | . | TRBV7-9 | CASSLALRGWAEAFF | TGTGCCAGCAGCTTAGCGCTCCGGGGGTGGGCTGAAGCTTTCTTT
. | TRBJ2-3 | TRBD2 | TRBV5-3 | CARSETSGEAKMRVTDTQYF | TGTGCCAGAAGCGAAACTAGCGGGGAGGCTAAGATGAGGGTGACAGATACGCAGTATTTT
. | TRBJ2-7 | . | TRBV10-3 | CAISEQGEQYF | TGTGCCATCAGTGAACAAGGCGAGCAGTACTTC
. | TRBJ2-4 | TRBD2 | TRBV11-2 | CASSSIGGFIQYF | TGTGCCAGCAGCTCTATCGGGGGGTTCATTCAGTACTTC
. | TRBJ2-5 | . | TRBV6-5 | CARILRPLGETQYF | TGTGCCAGGATCCTTAGACCATTGGGAGAGACCCAGTACTTC
. | TRBJ2-7 | . | TRBV6-5 | CASSPISQGYEQYF | TGTGCCAGCAGCCCTATTTCCCAGGGCTACGAGCAGTACTTC
. | TRBJ1-1 | . | TRBV4-2 | CASSQVSASRDTEAFF | TGTGCCAGCAGCCAAGTTTCGGCTTCTAGGGACACTGAAGCTTTCTTT
once | TRBJ2-3 | TRBD2 | TRBV5-6 | CASSWGAGGRRDTQYF | TGTGCCAGCAGCTGGGGAGCGGGGGGGCGGAGAGATACGCAGTATTTT
. | TRBJ1-1 | . | TRBV5-8 | CASSSISGGHTEAFF | TGTGCCAGCAGCTCAATAAGTGGGGGGCACACTGAAGCTTTCTTT
. | TRBJ2-1 | . | TRBV9 | CASSLRQVPNEQFF | TGTGCCAGCAGCCTGCGGCAGGTGCCCAATGAGCAGTTCTTC
. | TRBJ1-2 | . | TRBV5-4 | CASSRTSAYGYTF | TGTGCCAGCAGCCGAACCAGCGCCTATGGCTACACCTTC
few | TRBJ2-1 | . | TRBV6-1 | CASSEAGTRVMNEQFF | TGTGCCAGCAGTGAAGCCGGGACACGGGTGATGAATGAGCAGTTCTTC
few | TRBJ1-2 | . | TRBV6-4 | CASSVDPRGRYGYTF | TGTGCCAGCAGTGTCGACCCCAGAGGCAGATATGGCTACACCTTC
. | TRBJ2-7 | . | TRBV11-2 | CASSLASGVRYEQYF | TGTGCCAGCAGCTTAGCATCGGGAGTAAGGTACGAGCAGTACTTC
. | TRBJ2-1 | . | TRBV5-1 | CASSLVAGTPYNEQFF | TGCGCCAGCAGCTTGGTCGCGGGAACACCTTACAATGAGCAGTTCTTC
. | TRBJ2-3 | TRBD2 | TRBV7-2 | CASSFTSGGTDTQYF | TGTGCCAGCAGCTTCACTAGCGGGGGCACAGATACGCAGTATTTT
. | TRBJ1-1 | . | TRBV7-9 | CASSLYGTGVTEAFF | TGTGCCAGCAGCTTATACGGGACGGGAGTGACTGAAGCTTTCTTT
. | TRBJ2-7 | TRBD1 | TRBV6-6 | CASSKTGTGVPYEQYF | TGTGCCAGCAGTAAAACCGGGACAGGGGTGCCTTACGAGCAGTACTTC
. | TRBJ2-1 | . | TRBV28 | CASSLSTPGDYNEQFF | TGTGCCAGCAGTCTATCTACCCCGGGGGACTACAATGAGCAGTTCTTC
. | TRBJ1-2 | . | TRBV30 | CAWSVIAGQSGGYTF | TGTGCCTGGAGTGTAATTGCCGGACAATCGGGTGGCTACACCTTC
. | TRBJ1-4 | . | TRBV9 | CASSALGAEKLFF | TGTGCCAGCAGCGCCCTAGGGGCGGAAAAACTGTTTTTT
. | TRBJ1-2 | . | TRBV27 | CASSLTPGPGPHGYTF | TGTGCCAGCAGTCTGACGCCCGGCCCCGGTCCACATGGCTACACCTTC
. | TRBJ1-2 | TRBD1 | TRBV28 | CASSSDRESGYTF | TGTGCCAGCAGTTCGGACAGGGAAAGTGGCTACACCTTC
. | TRBJ1-1 | TRBD1 | TRBV18 | CASSEGQGTEAFF | TGTGCCAGCTCAGAGGGACAGGGGACTGAAGCTTTCTTT
. | TRBJ2-7 | TRBD1 | TRBV7-2 | CASSNSGTGNEQYF | TGTGCCAGCAGCAATTCCGGGACAGGGAACGAGCAGTACTTC
. | TRBJ1-1 | TRBD1 | TRBV7-9 | CASSLDQDRDKFMNTEAFF | TGTGCCAGCAGCTTAGACCAGGACAGGGACAAATTCATGAACACTGAAGCTTTCTTT
. | TRBJ2-1 | . | TRBV7-2 | CASSLYGNEQFF | TGTGCCAGCAGCTTATATGGCAATGAGCAGTTCTTC
few | TRBJ1-2 | TRBD1 | TRBV7-9 | CASSAVGQGAGGYTF | TGTGCCAGCAGCGCTGTGGGACAGGGGGCTGGTGGCTACACCTTC
. | TRBJ2-6 | TRBD1 | TRBV5-1 | CASSATLQGSGANVLTF | TGCGCCAGCAGCGCTACTCTACAGGGGTCTGGGGCCAACGTCCTGACTTTC
. | TRBJ1-1 | . | TRBV5-8 | CASTLMVEAFF | TGTGCCAGCACCCTGATGGTTGAAGCTTTCTTT
. | TRBJ2-5 | TRBD2 | TRBV6-1 | CASSPGLAGKETQYF | TGTGCCAGCAGTCCAGGACTAGCGGGAAAAGAGACCCAGTACTTC
. | TRBJ2-1 | . | TRBV9 | CASSVGGRNNEQFF | TGTGCCAGCAGCGTTGGAGGACGTAACAATGAGCAGTTCTTC
. | TRBJ2-7 | . | TRBV30 | CAWSRAQFSYEQYF | TGTGCCTGGAGTCGGGCCCAGTTCTCCTACGAGCAGTACTTC
. | TRBJ2-7 | TRBD1 | TRBV19 | CASSSPRDRGQYEQYF | TGTGCCAGTAGTAGCCCCCGGGACAGGGGTCAGTACGAGCAGTACTTC
. | TRBJ2-1 | TRBD2 | TRBV19 | CASKVLAGVGEQFF | TGTGCCAGTAAGGTTTTAGCGGGAGTGGGTGAGCAGTTCTTC
. | TRBJ1-2 | . | TRBV7-2 | CASSLVVGAGGYTF | TGTGCCAGCAGCTTAGTAGTGGGGGCGGGTGGCTACACCTTC
. | TRBJ2-7 | . | TRBV29-1 | CSVKGAYEQYF | TGCAGCGTTAAGGGGGCCTACGAGCAGTACTTC
. | TRBJ1-2 | . | TRBV5-1 | CASSLRPFLYGYTF | TGCGCCAGCAGCCTCCGTCCATTCCTCTATGGCTACACCTTC